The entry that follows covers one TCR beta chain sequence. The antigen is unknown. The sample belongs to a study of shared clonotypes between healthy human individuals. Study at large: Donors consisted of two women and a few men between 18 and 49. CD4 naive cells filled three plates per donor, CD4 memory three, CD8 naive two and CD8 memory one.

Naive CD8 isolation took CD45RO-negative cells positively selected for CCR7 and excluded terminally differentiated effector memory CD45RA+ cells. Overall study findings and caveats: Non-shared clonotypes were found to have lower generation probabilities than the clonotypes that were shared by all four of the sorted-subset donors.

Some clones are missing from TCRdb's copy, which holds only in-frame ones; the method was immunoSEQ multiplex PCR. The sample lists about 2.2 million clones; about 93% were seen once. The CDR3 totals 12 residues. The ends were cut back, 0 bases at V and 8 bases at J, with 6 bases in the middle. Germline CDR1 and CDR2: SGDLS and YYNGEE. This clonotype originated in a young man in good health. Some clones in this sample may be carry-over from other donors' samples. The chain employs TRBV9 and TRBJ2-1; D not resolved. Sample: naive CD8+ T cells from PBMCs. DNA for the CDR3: TGTGCCAGCAGCGTAGGGTTGGATGAGCAGTTCTTC. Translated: CASSVGLDEQFF.